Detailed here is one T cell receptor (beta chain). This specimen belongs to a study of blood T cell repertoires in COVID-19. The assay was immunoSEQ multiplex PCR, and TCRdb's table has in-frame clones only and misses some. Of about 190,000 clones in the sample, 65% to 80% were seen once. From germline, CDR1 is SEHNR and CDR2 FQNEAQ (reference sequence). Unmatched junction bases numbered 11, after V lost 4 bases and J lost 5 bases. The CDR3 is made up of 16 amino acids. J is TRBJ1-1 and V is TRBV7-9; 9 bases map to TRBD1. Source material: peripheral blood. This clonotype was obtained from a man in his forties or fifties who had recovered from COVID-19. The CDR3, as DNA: TGTGCCAGCAGCTATAGGGGACAGGGCGTTCAGACTGAAGCTTTCTTT. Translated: CASSYRGQGVQTEAFF.